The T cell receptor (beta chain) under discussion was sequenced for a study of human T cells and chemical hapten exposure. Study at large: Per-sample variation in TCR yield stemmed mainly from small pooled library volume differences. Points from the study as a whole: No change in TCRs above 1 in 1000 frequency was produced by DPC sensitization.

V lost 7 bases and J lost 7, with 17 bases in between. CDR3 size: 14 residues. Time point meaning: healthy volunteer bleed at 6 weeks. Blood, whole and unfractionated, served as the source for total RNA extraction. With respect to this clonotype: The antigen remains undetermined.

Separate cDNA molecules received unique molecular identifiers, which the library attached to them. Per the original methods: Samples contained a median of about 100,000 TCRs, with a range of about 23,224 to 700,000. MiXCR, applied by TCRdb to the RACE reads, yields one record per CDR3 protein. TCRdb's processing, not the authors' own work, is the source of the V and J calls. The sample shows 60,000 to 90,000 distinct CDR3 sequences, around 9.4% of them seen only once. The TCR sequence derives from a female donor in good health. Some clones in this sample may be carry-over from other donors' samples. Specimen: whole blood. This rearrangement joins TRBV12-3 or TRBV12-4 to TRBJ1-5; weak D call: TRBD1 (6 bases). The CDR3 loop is CASISQGVGQPQHF. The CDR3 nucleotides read TGTGCCAGCATTTCACAGGGTGTCGGACAGCCCCAGCATTTT.